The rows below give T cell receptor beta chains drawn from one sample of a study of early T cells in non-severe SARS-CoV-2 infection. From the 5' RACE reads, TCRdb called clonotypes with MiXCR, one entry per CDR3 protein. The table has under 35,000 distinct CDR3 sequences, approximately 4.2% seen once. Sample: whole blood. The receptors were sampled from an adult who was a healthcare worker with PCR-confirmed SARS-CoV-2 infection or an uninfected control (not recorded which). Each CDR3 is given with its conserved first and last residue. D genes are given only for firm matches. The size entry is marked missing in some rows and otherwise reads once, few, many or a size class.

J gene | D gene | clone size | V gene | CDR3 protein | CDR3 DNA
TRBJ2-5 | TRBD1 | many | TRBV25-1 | CASRESGTGPKTQYF | TGTGCCAGCAGAGAATCGGGGACAGGGCCCAAGACCCAGTACTTC
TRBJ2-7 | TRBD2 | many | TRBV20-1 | CSARLASELEQYF | TGCAGTGCCAGACTAGCGAGTGAGCTCGAGCAGTACTTC
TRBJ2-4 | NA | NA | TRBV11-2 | CASSLSEAAKNIQYF | TGTGCCAGCAGCTTGAGCGAAGCGGCCAAAAACATTCAGTACTTC
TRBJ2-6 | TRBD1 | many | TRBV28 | CASSSELGQASSGANVLTF | TGTGCCAGCAGTTCCGAACTCGGACAGGCGAGCTCTGGGGCCAACGTCCTGACTTTC
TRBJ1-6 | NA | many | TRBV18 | CASSSDSYNSPLHF | TGTGCCAGCTCATCAGACAGCTATAATTCACCCCTCCACTTT
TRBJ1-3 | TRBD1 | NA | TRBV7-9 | CASVDRGNTIYF | TGTGCCAGCGTGGACAGGGGAAACACCATATATTTT
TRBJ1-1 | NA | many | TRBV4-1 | CASSQVSAVLNEAFF | TGCGCCAGCAGCCAAGTCTCAGCAGTCCTAAATGAAGCTTTCTTT
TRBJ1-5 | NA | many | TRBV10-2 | CASSAVGPDQPQHF | TGCGCCAGCAGTGCGGTCGGCCCGGATCAGCCCCAGCATTTT
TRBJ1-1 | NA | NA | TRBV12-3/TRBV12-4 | CASSFRQANRNTEAYF | TGTGCCAGCAGTTTTCGACAGGCGAATAGGAACACTGAAGCTTACTTT
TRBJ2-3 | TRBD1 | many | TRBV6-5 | CASKDRGTSTDTQYF | TGTGCCAGCAAGGACAGGGGAACTAGCACAGATACGCAGTATTTT
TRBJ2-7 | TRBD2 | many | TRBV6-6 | CASTPAGGIGYEQYF | TGTGCCAGCACTCCCGCGGGAGGGATCGGCTACGAGCAGTACTTC
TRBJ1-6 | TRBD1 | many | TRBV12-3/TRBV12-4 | CASSPTGDSPLHF | TGTGCCAGCAGTCCCACAGGGGATTCACCCCTCCACTTT
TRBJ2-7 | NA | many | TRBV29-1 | CSVAEGNTYEQYF | TGCAGCGTTGCGGAGGGGAATACCTACGAGCAGTACTTC
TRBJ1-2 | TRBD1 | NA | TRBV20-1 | CSDRPRQGDNYGYTF | TGCAGTGATAGACCCCGACAGGGGGATAACTATGGCTACACCTTC
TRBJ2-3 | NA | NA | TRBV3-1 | CASSQLTTDTQYF | TGTGCCAGCAGCCAATTGACAACAGATACGCAGTATTTT
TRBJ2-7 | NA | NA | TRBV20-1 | CSVGGFLYEQYF | TGCAGTGTTGGGGGGTTCCTCTACGAGCAGTACTTC
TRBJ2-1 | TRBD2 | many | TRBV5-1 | CASSLSATSGYNEQFF | TGCGCCAGCAGCCTGTCCGCGACTAGCGGGTACAATGAGCAGTTCTTC
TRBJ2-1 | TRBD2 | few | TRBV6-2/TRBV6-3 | CASGTSGVYNEQFF | TGTGCCAGCGGCACTAGCGGGGTCTACAATGAGCAGTTCTTC
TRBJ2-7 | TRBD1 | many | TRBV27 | CASSPPPGQGSYEQYF | TGTGCCAGCAGTCCTCCGCCGGGACAGGGTAGCTACGAGCAGTACTTC
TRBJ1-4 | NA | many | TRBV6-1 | CASSEAAANEKLFF | TGTGCCAGCAGTGAAGCGGCAGCTAATGAAAAACTGTTTTTT
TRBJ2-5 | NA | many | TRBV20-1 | CSASAGEETQYF | TGCAGTGCTAGCGCAGGGGAAGAGACCCAGTACTTC
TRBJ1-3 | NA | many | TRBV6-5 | CAARSISGNTIYF | TGTGCCGCGAGGTCCATCTCTGGAAACACCATATATTTT
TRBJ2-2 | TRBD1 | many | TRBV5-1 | CASTRQGAGATGELFF | TGCGCCAGCACTAGACAGGGGGCCGGGGCCACCGGGGAGCTGTTTTTT
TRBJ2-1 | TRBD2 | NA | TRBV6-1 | CASSESGGAYNEQFF | TGTGCCAGCAGCGAAAGCGGGGGGGCCTACAATGAGCAGTTCTTC
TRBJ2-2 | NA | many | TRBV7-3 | CASSLTFEAENTGELFF | TGTGCCAGCAGCTTAACCTTCGAGGCTGAGAACACCGGGGAGCTGTTTTTT
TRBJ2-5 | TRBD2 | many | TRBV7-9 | CASSPGLAGKETQYF | TGTGCCAGCAGCCCGGGACTAGCGGGGAAAGAGACCCAGTACTTC
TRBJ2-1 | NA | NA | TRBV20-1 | CSARSQGGSSYNEQFF | TGCAGTGCTAGAAGTCAGGGGGGGAGCTCCTACAATGAGCAGTTCTTC
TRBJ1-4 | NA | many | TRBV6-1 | CAAGGQIANEKLFF | TGTGCCGCCGGGGGACAAATAGCGAATGAAAAACTGTTTTTT